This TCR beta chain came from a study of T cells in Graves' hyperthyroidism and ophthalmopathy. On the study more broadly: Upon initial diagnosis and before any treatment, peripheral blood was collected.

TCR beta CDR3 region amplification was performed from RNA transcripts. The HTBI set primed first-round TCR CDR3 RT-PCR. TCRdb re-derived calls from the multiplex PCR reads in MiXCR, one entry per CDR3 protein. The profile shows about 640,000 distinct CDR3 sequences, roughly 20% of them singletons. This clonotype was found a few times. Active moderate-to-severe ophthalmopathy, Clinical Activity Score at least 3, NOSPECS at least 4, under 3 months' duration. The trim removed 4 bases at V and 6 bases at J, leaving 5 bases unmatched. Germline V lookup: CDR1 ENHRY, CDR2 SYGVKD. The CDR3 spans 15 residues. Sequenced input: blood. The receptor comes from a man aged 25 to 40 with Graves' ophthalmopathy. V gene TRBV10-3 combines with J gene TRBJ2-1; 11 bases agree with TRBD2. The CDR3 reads CAISGLAGRGNEQFF. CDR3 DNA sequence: TGTGCCATCAGTGGACTAGCGGGAAGGGGCAATGAGCAGTTCTTC.